One sample yielded the 29 T cell receptor beta chains listed below, sequenced in a study of T cells in Graves' hyperthyroidism and ophthalmopathy. RNA transcripts yielded amplified TCR beta CDR3 regions. HTBI primers were the set used in a first-round RT-PCR of the TCR CDR3. TCRdb re-derived calls from the multiplex PCR reads in MiXCR, one entry per CDR3 protein. This sample has hundreds of thousands of distinct CDR3 sequences, with 35% to 40% found just once. Input material: blood. All receptors derive from a man between 18 and 29 years old with Graves' hyperthyroidism.

This clonotype was seen repeatedly, ten times or more. The chain combines TRBV9 with TRBJ2-5, with 11 bases that match TRBD2. The junction had 4 bases not matched to a gene; V was cut back by 4 bases and J by 5 bases. CDR3 length equals 14 residues. Germline values: CDR1 SGDLS, CDR2 YYNGEE. CDR3 sequence (DNA): TGTGCCAGCAGCCGACTAGCGGGAATCGAGACCCAGTACTTC. Its translation: CASSRLAGIETQYF.

This clonotype was observed at least ten times. The CDR3 sequence is CSALTGSNTEAFF. As DNA, the CDR3 is TGCAGCGCCTTGACAGGTTCGAACACTGAAGCTTTCTTT. The V and J genes are TRBV29-1 and TRBJ1-1; D is possibly TRBD1 (6 bases). The germline gives CDR1 SQVTM, CDR2 ANQGSEA. CDR3 length: 13 residues. Trimming removed 7 bases at V and 1 base at J, with 13 bases between.

CDR3 sequence reads: CASSSSSGVPSEQYF. Written as DNA, the CDR3 is TGTGCCAGCAGCTCTTCGAGCGGGGTCCCTTCCGAGCAGTACTTC. The chain has TRBV7-9 and TRBJ2-7; 7 bases map to TRBD2. From germline, CDR1 is SEHNR and CDR2 FQNEAQ (reference sequence). CDR3 size: 15 residues. V shed 4 bases, J shed 6 bases, and the junction held 12 bases outside the gene matches. Supplemented by reference TRBV7-9 and TRBJ2-7, the full variable domain reads DTGVSQNPRHKITKRGQNVTFRCDPISEHNRLYWYRQTLGQGPEFLTYFQNEAQLEKSRLLSDRFSAERPKGSFSTLEIQRTEQGDSAMYLCASSSSSGVPSEQYFGPGTRLTVT.

A word on this clonotype: One end of the junction is discordant with germline, which a read error may explain. This chain joins TRBV6-6 and TRBJ1-1; TRBD1 aligns across 7 bases. Germline V CDR1 and CDR2: MNHNY, SVGAGI (reference sequence). The CDR3 totals 13 residues. CDR3 sequence (DNA): TGTGCCATCAGTGTAGGGACAGCTACTGAAGCTTTCTTT. Amino acids: CAISVGTATEAFF.

Worth noting for this clonotype: It may be a read error: a sequence one base away is much more abundant. The rearrangement links TRBV2 to TRBJ1-1, with D possibly being TRBD1 (6 bases). Germline values: CDR1 SNHLY, CDR2 FYNNEI. The V gene lost 4 bases and the J gene lost 5 bases, with 14 bases spanning the gap. The CDR3 contains 14 residues. CDR3 DNA: TGTGCCAGCAGTGCTGACAGGCGGAAGACTGAAGCTTTCTTT. Protein product: CASSADRRKTEAFF.

This chain links TRBV19 with TRBJ1-2; the D is unclear. Germline CDR1 is LNHDA and CDR2 is SQIVND (reference sequence). V gave up 8 bases and J gave up 1 base, with 11 bases separating them. The CDR3 has 13 amino acids. CDR3 in DNA: TGTGCCAGTGCCGTCGGAGGTAACTATGGCTACACCTTC. Amino acid sequence: CASAVGGNYGYTF.

This clonotype was detected many times. The chain recombines TRBV10-3 with TRBJ1-2; D might be TRBD1 (6 bases). V was clipped by 6 bases and J by 2 bases, with 13 bases between them. Germline V CDR1 and CDR2: ENHRY, SYGVKD. The length of the CDR3 is 14 residues. The CDR3 here is CAIRSGQLNYGYTF. CDR3 DNA: TGTGCCATCAGGTCTGGACAGCTAAACTATGGCTACACCTTC.

The sample holds a few counts of this clonotype. This chain connects TRBV12-3 or TRBV12-4 to TRBJ1-2, with D possibly matching TRBD1 (5 bases). Between the trimmed V and J ends, which lost 3 bases and 6 bases, there was a span of 14 bases. This CDR3 comprises 14 residues. The CDR3 nucleotides are TGTGCCAGCAGTTTTGGAGGGGCGCTTGATGGCTACACCTTC. Amino acid sequence: CASSFGGALDGYTF.

The V gene is TRBV7-2, the J gene TRBJ2-7, with 7 positions matching TRBD1. Matching the DNA end better, TRBJ2-1 makes the J call doubtful. CDR3 length: 13 amino acids. The V gene's germline CDR1 is SGHTA and CDR2 FQGNSA. CDR3 loop: CASSLDRTGEQFF. As DNA, the CDR3 is TGTGCCAGCAGCCTTGACCGGACAGGCGAGCAGTTCTTC.

The rearrangement joins TRBV25-1 to TRBJ1-1, with a possible D match to TRBD1 (5 bases). Germline-derived CDR1 and CDR2 are MGHDK and SYGVNS. The CDR3 has 13 amino acids. The germline V and J ends were trimmed by 5 bases and 8 bases, with 15 bases remaining between them. The CDR3: CASSYSGQGEAFF. The CDR3 nucleotides read TGTGCCAGCAGTTACTCTGGGCAGGGAGAAGCTTTCTTT.

About this clonotype: A clone one base away is much larger, so this may be a read error. The V and J genes are TRBV2 and TRBJ2-5; D not resolved. The CDR3 contains 13 residues. Germline loops: CDR1 SNHLY, CDR2 FYNNEI. The V end lost 8 bases, the J end lost 5 bases, and 15 bases lay between the germline ends. The CDR3 here is CASPGPSEETQYF. The CDR3 coding sequence is TGTGCCAGCCCCGGACCCTCGGAGGAGACCCAGTACTTC.

The CDR3 sequence is CASSLVGHPQHF. DNA of the CDR3: TGTGCCAGCAGTTTAGTGGGCCATCCCCAGCATTTT. The chain employs TRBV7-3 and TRBJ1-5; D is uncertain. CDR1 SGHTA and CDR2 FQGTGA come from the germline V gene. The CDR3 runs to 12 residues. V lost 6 bases and J lost 10, with 13 bases in between.

V gene TRBV19 combines with J gene TRBJ2-5, with 11 bases identical to TRBD2. V lost 4 bases to trimming and J lost 4 bases; unmatched junction nucleotides: 8. Germline V lookup: CDR1 LNHDA, CDR2 SQIVND (reference sequence). The CDR3 extends over 16 amino acids. CDR3 sequence (DNA): TGTGCCAGTAGTAGTTGGACTAGCGGGTTGGGAGAGACCCAGTACTTC. Its protein is CASSSWTSGLGETQYF.

Points on this clonotype: An end of the junction does not agree with germline; a read error may underlie this. The chain is built from TRBV7-2 and TRBJ2-5; 7 bases agree with TRBD1. This CDR3 comprises 15 residues. Germline assignment: CDR1 SGHTA and CDR2 FQGNSA. CDR3 bases: TGCGCCAGCAGCCAGATAGGGGGCAGGGGGGAGACCCAGTACTTC. Translating it yields CASSQIGGRGETQYF.

This clonotype was seen only a few times. The genes are TRBV9 and TRBJ2-7; D uncertain. The germline V gene encodes CDR1 SGDLS and CDR2 YYNGEE. This CDR3 spans 17 amino acids. V dropped 4 bases and J dropped 2 bases, with 22 bases sitting between them. CDR3 protein: CASSLIPTSDGAYEQYF. In DNA, the CDR3 is TGTGCCAGCAGCCTAATCCCCACTTCGGACGGAGCCTACGAGCAGTACTTC.

This clonotype occurred a few times. The V and J genes are TRBV4-2 and TRBJ1-1, with D perhaps TRBD1 (5 bases). The CDR3 is 15 residues long. V was clipped by 2 bases and J by 4 bases, with 14 bases between them. Looked up from germline, CDR1 is LGHNA and CDR2 is YNFKEQ. The CDR3 bases are TGTGCCAGCAGCCAACCCCAGGGAGGGACCACTGAAGCTTTCTTT. This codes for CASSQPQGGTTEAFF.

The chain employs TRBV12-5 and TRBJ1-2; possible D gene TRBD1, 5 bases. Trimming pared 2 bases from V and 5 bases from J, leaving 12 bases between. Germline V gene sequence: CDR1 LGHNT, CDR2 FRNRAP. The CDR3 has 14 amino acids. CDR3 nucleotides: TGTGCTAGTGGTTTGTTACCGGGGACGTATGGCTACACCTTC. This encodes CASGLLPGTYGYTF.

This clonotype occurred a few times. The chain uses TRBV7-8 and TRBJ1-5, with D hard to call. Germline V lookup: CDR1 SGHVS, CDR2 FQNEAQ. CDR3 length: 15 amino acids. Trimming stripped 7 bases from V and 5 bases from J, with 18 bases between. CDR3 amino acids: CASTLHRATYQPQHF. For the CDR3, the DNA is TGTGCCAGCACCCTGCATAGGGCCACCTATCAGCCCCAGCATTTT.

V is TRBV15 and J is TRBJ2-1; maybe TRBD2 (5 bases). V was pared by 6 bases and J by 11 bases, with 17 bases between. Germline values: CDR1 LNHNV, CDR2 YYDKDF (reference sequence). The CDR3 sequence is 13 residues long. CDR3 DNA sequence: TGTGCCACCAGACATATAGCCGGGAATAAGCAGTTCTTC. It encodes CATRHIAGNKQFF.

The rearrangement links TRBV15 to TRBJ1-2; 10 nucleotides align to TRBD1. Germline V CDR1 and CDR2: LNHNV, YYDKDF (reference sequence). Trimming at V came to 3 bases and at J to 5 bases, leaving 6 bases not matched to a gene. This CDR3 contains 15 residues. The CDR3 sequence is CATSSDPGQGYGYTF. In nucleotides, the CDR3 is TGTGCCACCAGCAGCGACCCGGGACAGGGGTATGGCTACACCTTC.

V is TRBV7-9 and J is TRBJ2-5; D might be TRBD2 (5 bases). Germline CDR1 is SEHNR and CDR2 is FQNEAQ (reference sequence). The CDR3 is made up of 14 amino acids. Trimming removed 5 bases at V and 1 base at J, with 11 bases between. CDR3 nucleotide sequence: TGTGCCAGCAGCCCACGGGATCCCCAAGAGACCCAGTACTTC. Amino acids: CASSPRDPQETQYF.

This chain connects TRBV7-9 to TRBJ2-5; perhaps D is TRBD1 or TRBD2 (6 bases each). Trimming took off 9 bases at V and 5 bases at J, with 16 bases between the two ends. The CDR3 consists of 13 residues. CDR1 is SEHNR, CDR2 FQNEAQ, per germline (reference sequence). CDR3 region: CASSTGARETQYF. The CDR3 region has the DNA TGTGCCAGTAGTACGGGGGCCCGGGAGACCCAGTACTTC.

The chain carries TRBV19 and TRBJ2-5; 12 nucleotides match TRBD2. Germline V CDR1 and CDR2: LNHDA, SQIVND (reference sequence). The CDR3 sequence is 15 residues long. Trimming at V came to 4 bases and at J to 9 bases, leaving 9 bases not matched to a gene. The CDR3 loop reads CASSTGLAGQEAQYF. The CDR3 region has the DNA TGTGCCAGTAGTACCGGACTAGCGGGGCAGGAGGCCCAGTACTTC. Using reference TRBV19 and TRBJ2-5 for the parts outside the CDR3, the full variable domain is DGGITQSPKYLFRKEGQNVTLSCEQNLNHDAMYWYRQDPGQGLRLIYYSQIVNDFQKGDIAEGYSVSREKKESFPLTVTSAQKNPTAFYLCASSTGLAGQEAQYFGPGTRLLVL.

This clonotype has at least ten counts. This rearrangement joins TRBV15 to TRBJ1-1; the D is unclear. V lost 5 bases to trimming and J lost 3 bases, with 7 bases between them. The CDR3 runs to 12 residues. Germline V CDR1 and CDR2: LNHNV, YYDKDF (reference sequence). This CDR3 reads CATSLGHTEAFF. The DNA for the CDR3 is TGTGCCACCAGCTTGGGCCACACTGAAGCTTTCTTT.

The CDR3: CASSFMTGMGGELFF. The DNA for the CDR3 is TGTGCCAGCAGCTTCATGACAGGGATGGGCGGGGAGCTGTTTTTT. This sequence joins TRBV7-9 and TRBJ2-2; TRBD1 matches 7 bases. After removal of 3 bases from V and 7 bases from J, the junction contained 8 bases not matched to a gene. The germline V gene encodes CDR1 SEHNR and CDR2 FQNEAQ (reference sequence). The CDR3 length is 15 residues.

This clonotype occurred once. No conserved phenylalanine or tryptophan is present at the end of the CDR3, so a read error is the likely explanation. CDR3 amino acids: CASSLDRVGAFS. The DNA of the CDR3 is TGTGCCAGCAGCTTAGATAGGGTTGGGGCTTTCTCT. The chain couples TRBV7-9 to TRBJ1-1; unclear D gene. There are 12 residues in the CDR3. Per the germline V gene, CDR1 is SEHNR and CDR2 is FQNEAQ (reference sequence). V was clipped by 1 base and J by 11 bases, with 11 bases between them.

The CDR3 protein is CASSDLRPQWGQYF. CDR3 DNA: TGTGCCAGCAGTGATCTTCGTCCCCAATGGGGGCAGTACTTC. The V and J genes are TRBV2 and TRBJ2-7; no firm D call. The germline V gene encodes CDR1 SNHLY and CDR2 FYNNEI. The CDR3 is made up of 14 amino acids. V was shortened by 3 bases and J by 9 bases, with 18 bases between the two germline ends.

A remark on this clonotype: One junction end disagrees with the germline gene, perhaps due to a read error. The chain has TRBV27 and TRBJ2-7; no firm D call. The germline gives CDR1 MNHEY, CDR2 SMNVEV (reference sequence). This CDR3 is built from 12 residues. CDR3 sequence reads: CASGFSPYEQYF. The CDR3 DNA follows: TGTGCCAGCGGTTTCAGCCCCTACGAGCAGTACTTC.

Worth noting for this clonotype: The CDR3 ends on some other residue instead of the conserved phenylalanine or tryptophan, so this is likely a read error. The V gene is TRBV7-9, the J gene TRBJ1-1, with 8 bases lining up with TRBD1. The V segment lost 5 bases and the J segment 0 bases; nucleotides outside the gene matches: 5. CDR3 size: 15 residues. Germline assignment: CDR1 SEHNR and CDR2 FQNEAQ (reference sequence). The CDR3, as DNA: TGTGCCAGCAGCCTCAGACAGGGGATGAACACTGAAGCTTTCCTT. The encoded protein is CASSLRQGMNTEAFL.